A single sample gave rise to the 9 T cell receptor beta chains below, sequenced in a study of response to subunit inactivated influenza vaccine. TCRdb re-called the RT-PCR reads through MiXCR, storing one row per CDR3 protein. The sample carries about 540,000 distinct CDR3 sequences, approximately 14% recorded once. The source was PBMCs from blood, collected approximately 12 days after vaccination. These receptors all come from a man aged 50 or older who received an inactivated influenza vaccine.

V gene TRBV3-1 combines with J gene TRBJ2-7; D not resolved. This CDR3 spans 13 amino acids. Germline CDR1 reads LGHDT; CDR2 reads YNNKEL (reference sequence). The V gene lost 1 base and the J gene lost 6 bases, with 10 bases spanning the gap. The DNA of the CDR3 is TGTGCCAGCAGCCAAGGGACGTTGGTCGAGCAGTACTTC. Residues: CASSQGTLVEQYF.

This clonotype was seen repeatedly, ten times or more. V and J are TRBV27 and TRBJ2-5, with 7 bases identical to TRBD2. Looked up from germline, CDR1 is MNHEY and CDR2 is SMNVEV (reference sequence). Losses at the gene ends were 2 bases for V and 4 bases for J; bases not matched to a gene: 4. CDR3 size: 14 residues. CDR3 protein: CASSLNGGTETQYF. The CDR3 nucleotides read TGTGCCAGCAGTTTAAACGGGGGGACAGAGACCCAGTACTTC.

This sequence joins TRBV12-3 or TRBV12-4 and TRBJ2-4; D perhaps matches TRBD2 (5 bases). The CDR3 consists of 11 residues. V dropped 2 bases and J dropped 15 bases, with 11 bases sitting between them. The CDR3 coding sequence is TGTGCCAGCAGTTTATTTTCCGGAGGGTACTTC. Its protein product is CASSLFSGGYF.

The rearrangement links TRBV3-1 to TRBJ2-3; 8 positions agree with TRBD2. CDR3 length: 16 residues. J gave up 4 bases and V 3 bases, and 9 bases lay outside the gene matches. CDR1 and CDR2 from the germline V gene are LGHDT and YNNKEL (reference sequence). Here the CDR3 DNA reads TGTGCCAGCAGCCAGGGGACTAGACAATTGTCAGATACGCAGTATTTT. Its protein product is CASSQGTRQLSDTQYF.

There are a few counts of this clonotype. The gene calls are TRBV10-3 and TRBJ2-7; 11 bases are a match to TRBD2. CDR1 and CDR2 from the germline V gene are ENHRY and SYGVKD. Losses at the gene ends were 4 bases for V and 5 bases for J; bases not matched to a gene: 10. This CDR3 contains 16 residues. CDR3 nucleotides: TGTGCCATCAGTGTTGGGATGAGACTAGCGGGGAACGAGCAGTACTTC. This codes for CAISVGMRLAGNEQYF.

This clonotype turned up a few times. The gene calls are TRBV12-3 or TRBV12-4 and TRBJ1-6, with no clear D. The CDR3 loop spans 15 amino acids. V lost 6 bases, J lost 8 bases, and 17 bases lay in between. The CDR3 DNA follows: TGTGCCAGCAGCCCTATCGCTGGGGTCGATTCACCCCTCCACTTT. As protein: CASSPIAGVDSPLHF.

The chain uses TRBV5-1 and TRBJ1-5; D gene unclear. Germline CDR1 SGHRS, CDR2 YFSETQ. Trimming cost V 1 base and J 4 bases, with 6 bases left between them. This CDR3 region has 13 residues. The CDR3 sequence: CASSLFPNQPQHF. The CDR3, as DNA: TGCGCCAGCAGCTTGTTCCCAAATCAGCCCCAGCATTTT. The full variable domain, rest sourced from reference TRBV5-1 and TRBJ1-5, is KAGVTQTPRYLIKTRGQQVTLSCSPISGHRSVSWYQQTPGQGLQFLFEYFSETQRNKGNFPGRFSGRQFSNSRSEMNVSTLELGDSALYLCASSLFPNQPQHFGDGTRLSIL.

This chain uses TRBV29-1 with TRBJ2-7; TRBD2 matches 7 bases. Trimming took 5 bases from V and 0 from J; bases not matched to a gene: 7. CDR3 length: 14 amino acids. Germline values: CDR1 SQVTM, CDR2 ANQGSEA. The chain's CDR3 is CSVNLAGSSYEQYF. As DNA, the CDR3 is TGCAGCGTTAATTTAGCGGGCAGCTCCTACGAGCAGTACTTC.

The rearrangement links TRBV13 to TRBJ1-2; 7 positions agree with TRBD1. The V and J ends lost 1 base and 7 bases, in that order; junction bases with no gene match: 6. CDR3 length equals 14 residues. In germline, CDR1 is PRHDT, CDR2 FYEKMQ (reference sequence). The CDR3 loop is CASSLDRGYRGYTF. The CDR3 DNA reads as TGTGCCAGCAGCTTAGACAGGGGATATCGTGGCTACACCTTC.